The 18 T cell receptor beta chains reported below all come from one sample, sequenced in a study of blood T cells in healthy people across ages. Sample-barcoded 5' priming and a J-beta primer mix drove a second PCR of about 6 to 11 cycles. TCRdb itself ran the 5' RACE reads through MiXCR, one entry per CDR3 protein. The data show hundreds of thousands of distinct CDR3 sequences, approximately 48% seen once. Sequencing used blood. The receptors originated from a man aged 60 to 75 in good health.

The chain uses TRBV4-2 and TRBJ1-6, with unresolved D. This CDR3 has 16 residues. The germline CDR1 and CDR2 sequences are LGHNA and YNFKEQ. V lost 0 bases, J lost 4 bases, and 10 bases lay in between. CDR3 coding DNA: TGTGCCAGCAGCCAAGAACTTGGGCAGTATAATTCACCCCTCCACTTT. Amino acids: CASSQELGQYNSPLHF.

On this clonotype itself: A junction boundary mismatches the germline segment, possibly from a read error. V usage is TRBV7-7 and J usage is TRBJ2-6; perhaps D is TRBD1 or TRBD2 (5 bases each). The CDR3 spans 17 residues. Germline V lookup: CDR1 SSHAT, CDR2 FNYEAQ (reference sequence). CDR3: CASSAGTALSGANVLTF. In DNA, the CDR3 is TGTGCTAGCAGTGCCGGGACGGCACTCTCTGGGGCCAACGTCCTGACTTTC.

In this sample, this clonotype turned up a few times. The V and J genes are TRBV20-1 and TRBJ1-2, with D perhaps matching TRBD1 (5 bases). Between the trimmed V and J ends, which lost 0 bases and 7 bases, there was a span of 24 bases. Germline CDR1 is DFQATT and CDR2 is SNEGSKA (reference sequence). CDR3 size: 17 residues. CDR3 nucleotides: TGCAGTGCTAGAGATACCAGCCGGGGCCCCTCCGAGGGTGGCTACACCTTC. Amino acid sequence: CSARDTSRGPSEGGYTF.

Note on this clonotype: This sequence may be a read error, since a much larger clone differs from it by one base. This chain uses TRBV7-2 with TRBJ2-1, with D tentatively TRBD1 (6 bases). This CDR3 contains 16 residues. Germline CDR1 and CDR2: SGHTA and FQGNSA. Here the CDR3 reads CANSTRNGGLYNEQFF. CDR3 DNA sequence: TGTGCCAACAGCACCCGCAATGGGGGCCTATACAATGAGCAGTTCTTC.

The V call is TRBV13, the J call TRBJ2-7; a weak D match, TRBD2 (5 bases). CDR1 and CDR2 from the germline V gene are PRHDT and FYEKMQ (reference sequence). With 4 bases removed from V and 4 bases from J, the gap between germline ends came to 11 bases. CDR3 length: 13 amino acids. The CDR3 nucleotides read TGTGCCAGCAGCTCCCAGGACTCTTACGAGCAGTACTTC. Protein: CASSSQDSYEQYF.

This sequence joins TRBV5-1 and TRBJ2-1; 12 bases match TRBD1. This CDR3 contains 15 residues. V was pared by 6 bases and J by 7 bases, with 8 bases of the junction left unmatched. The V gene's germline CDR1 is SGHRS and CDR2 YFSETQ. The CDR3 DNA follows: TGCGCCAGCAAAGTGGTGGGACAGGGGGCTAATGAGCAGTTCTTC. This translates into CASKVVGQGANEQFF.

This clonotype showed up just a few times. The chain combines TRBV4-3 with TRBJ2-1; TRBD2 matches at 8 bases. The CDR3 loop spans 15 amino acids. The junction had 14 bases not matched to a gene; V was cut back by 6 bases and J by 10 bases. Germline assignment: CDR1 LGHNA and CDR2 YSLEER. The CDR3 is CASRQMVGGGKEQFF. CDR3 coding DNA: TGCGCCAGCAGACAAATGGTCGGCGGGGGGAAGGAGCAGTTCTTC.

This clonotype was counted only a few times. The J gene is TRBJ2-6, the V gene TRBV12-3 or TRBV12-4, with D possibly matching TRBD2 (6 bases). V shed 4 bases and J shed 4 bases, with 11 bases lying between them. CDR3 length equals 15 residues. This CDR3 is CASSWRVLGANVLTF. In DNA, the CDR3 is TGTGCCAGCAGTTGGAGGGTTTTGGGGGCCAACGTCCTGACTTTC.

As to this clonotype: An end of the junction differs from the germline gene, which may be a read error. The V and J genes are TRBV20-1 and TRBJ2-2; the match to TRBD1 covers 7 bases. The CDR3 runs to 13 residues. Germline-derived CDR1 and CDR2 are DFQATT and SNEGSKA (reference sequence). The CDR3 protein is CSARHRGTGELFF. DNA of the CDR3: TGCAGTGCCCGCCACAGGGGAACCGGGGAGTTGTTTTTT.

This clonotype was detected only a few times. The V call is TRBV29-1, the J call TRBJ1-2, with a weak D call TRBD1 (5 bases). Germline CDR1 reads SQVTM; CDR2 reads ANQGSEA. Trimming removed 7 bases at V and 4 bases at J, with 19 bases between. The CDR3 totals 14 residues. CDR3 DNA sequence: TGCAGCGCCCGATCGGGGGGGGAAAGCTATGGCTACACCTTC. It encodes CSARSGGESYGYTF.

The CDR3 loop is CASSLTGTGFEKLFF. CDR3 DNA: TGTGCCAGCAGCTTAACCGGGACAGGATTTGAAAAACTGTTTTTT. V and J are TRBV7-2 and TRBJ1-4; 8 bases match TRBD1. The length of the CDR3 is 15 residues. V lost 2 bases to trimming and J lost 7 bases; unmatched junction nucleotides: 6. The germline V gene has CDR1 SGHTA and CDR2 FQGNSA.

The chain carries TRBV11-2 and TRBJ2-5; 9 nucleotides agree with TRBD2. J lost 5 bases, V lost 5 bases, and 6 bases had no gene match. Germline V gene lookup returns CDR1 SGHAT and CDR2 FQNNGV. CDR3 size: 14 residues. In DNA, the CDR3 is TGTGCCAGCAGCCATAGGACTAGCGATGAGACCCAGTACTTC. This gives the protein CASSHRTSDETQYF.

This clonotype was seen a few times. V and J are TRBV2 and TRBJ2-7; D not certain. CDR3 length equals 13 residues. Trimming removed 10 bases from V and 4 bases from J, with 17 bases in between. Germline V gene lookup returns CDR1 SNHLY and CDR2 FYNNEI. The CDR3 here is CATHGPPEYEQYF. The CDR3 nucleotides read TGTGCCACCCATGGACCGCCTGAATACGAGCAGTACTTC.

The chain recombines TRBV4-3 with TRBJ2-3; D remains ambiguous. Trimming stripped 1 base from V and 6 bases from J, with 14 bases between. This CDR3 region has 15 residues. CDR1 and CDR2 from the germline V gene are LGHNA and YSLEER. CDR3 DNA sequence: TGCGCCAGCAGCCAAGGGACCGGCAATTGGGATACGCAGTATTTT. This translates into CASSQGTGNWDTQYF.

J is TRBJ2-1 and V is TRBV5-1; 11 nucleotides match TRBD1. V lost 6 bases to trimming and J lost 4 bases; unmatched junction nucleotides: 6. Germline V CDR1 and CDR2: SGHRS, YFSETQ. The CDR3 loop spans 15 amino acids. The CDR3 nucleotides are TGCGCCAGCATTCCGGGACAGGGGGGATACAATGAGCAGTTCTTC. Its translation is CASIPGQGGYNEQFF.

This chain connects TRBV12-3 or TRBV12-4 to TRBJ2-3; 12 bases are a match to TRBD2. The length of the CDR3 is 16 residues. With V trimmed by 7 bases and J by 2 bases, 7 bases remained unmatched. The CDR3, as DNA: TGTGCCAGCAAGCCGACTAGCGGGGGCCTCACAGATACGCAGTATTTT. It yields the protein CASKPTSGGLTDTQYF.

The chain employs TRBV7-2 and TRBJ2-1; 8 nucleotides line up with TRBD2. From germline, CDR1 is SGHTA and CDR2 FQGNSA. CDR3 size: 17 residues. V shed 4 bases and J 5 bases; nucleotides not matched to a gene: 13. The CDR3 nucleotides read TGTGCCAGCAGCTACGGGGGGGCCGGAGGTATCCACAATGAGCAGTTCTTC. Its translation: CASSYGGAGGIHNEQFF. Based on the CDR3 plus reference TRBV7-2 and TRBJ2-1, the full variable domain is GAGVSQSPSNKVTEKGKDVELRCDPISGHTALYWYRQSLGQGLEFLIYFQGNSAPDKSGLPSDRFSAERTGGSVSTLTIQRTQQEDSAVYLCASSYGGAGGIHNEQFFGPGTRLTVL.

The chain couples TRBV6-5 to TRBJ2-1, with 8 bases that match TRBD2. This CDR3 has 15 residues. The V and J ends lost 6 bases and 1 base, in that order; junction bases with no gene match: 5. CDR1 and CDR2 (germline): MNHEY, SVGAGI. Here the CDR3 DNA reads TGTGCCAGCAGCCCGGGGGGGATGTCCTACAATGAGCAGTTCTTC. Protein: CASSPGGMSYNEQFF.